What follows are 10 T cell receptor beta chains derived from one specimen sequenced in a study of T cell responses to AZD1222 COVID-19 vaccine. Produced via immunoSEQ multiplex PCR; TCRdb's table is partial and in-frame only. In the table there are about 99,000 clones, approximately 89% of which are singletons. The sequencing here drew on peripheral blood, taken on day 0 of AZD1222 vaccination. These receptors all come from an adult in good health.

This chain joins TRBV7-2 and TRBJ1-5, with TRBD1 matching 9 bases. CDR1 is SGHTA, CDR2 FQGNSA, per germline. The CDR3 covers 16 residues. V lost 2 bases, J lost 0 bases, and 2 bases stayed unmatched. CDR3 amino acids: CASSLMGQGSNQPQHF. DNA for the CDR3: TGTGCCAGCAGCTTAATGGGACAGGGTAGCAATCAGCCCCAGCATTTT. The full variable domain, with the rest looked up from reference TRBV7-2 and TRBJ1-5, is GAGVSQSPSNKVTEKGKDVELRCDPISGHTALYWYRQSLGQGLEFLIYFQGNSAPDKSGLPSDRFSAERTGGSVSTLTIQRTQQEDSAVYLCASSLMGQGSNQPQHFGDGTRLSIL.

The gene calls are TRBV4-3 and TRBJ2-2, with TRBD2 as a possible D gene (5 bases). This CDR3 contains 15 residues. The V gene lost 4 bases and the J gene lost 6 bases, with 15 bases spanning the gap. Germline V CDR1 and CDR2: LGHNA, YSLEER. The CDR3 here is CASSLRNSVAGELFF. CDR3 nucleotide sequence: TGCGCCAGCAGCCTCCGGAATAGCGTTGCCGGGGAGCTGTTTTTT.

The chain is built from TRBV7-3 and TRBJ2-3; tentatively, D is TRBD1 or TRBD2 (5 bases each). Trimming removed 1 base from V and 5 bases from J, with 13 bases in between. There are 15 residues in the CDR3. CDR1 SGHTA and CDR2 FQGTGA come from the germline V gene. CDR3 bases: TGTGCCAGCAGCTTAAGAGGGGTTGGAGAAGATACGCAGTATTTT. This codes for CASSLRGVGEDTQYF.

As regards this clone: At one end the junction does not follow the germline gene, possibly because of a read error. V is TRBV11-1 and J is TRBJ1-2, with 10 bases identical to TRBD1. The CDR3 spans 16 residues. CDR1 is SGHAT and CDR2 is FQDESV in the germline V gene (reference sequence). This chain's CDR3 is CASSLARSGTGALRTF. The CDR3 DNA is TGTGCCAGCAGCCTAGCGAGAAGCGGGACAGGGGCTCTTCGCACCTTC. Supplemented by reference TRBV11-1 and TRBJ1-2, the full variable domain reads EAEVAQSPRYKITEKSQAVAFWCDPISGHATLYWYRQILGQGPELLVQFQDESVVDDSQLPKDRFSAERLKGVDSTLKIQPAELGDSAMYLCASSLARSGTGALRTFGSGTRLTVV.

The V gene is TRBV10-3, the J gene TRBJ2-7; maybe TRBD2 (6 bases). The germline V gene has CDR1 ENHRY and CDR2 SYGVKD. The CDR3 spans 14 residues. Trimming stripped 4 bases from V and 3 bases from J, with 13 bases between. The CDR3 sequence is CAISAGDLNYEQYF. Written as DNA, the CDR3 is TGTGCCATCAGTGCGGGAGACCTCAACTACGAGCAGTACTTC.

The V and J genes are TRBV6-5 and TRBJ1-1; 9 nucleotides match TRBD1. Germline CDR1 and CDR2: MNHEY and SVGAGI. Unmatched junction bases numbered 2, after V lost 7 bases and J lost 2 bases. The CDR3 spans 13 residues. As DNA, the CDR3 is TGTGCCAGCAACAGGGGGCTTAACACTGAAGCTTTCTTT. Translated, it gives CASNRGLNTEAFF.

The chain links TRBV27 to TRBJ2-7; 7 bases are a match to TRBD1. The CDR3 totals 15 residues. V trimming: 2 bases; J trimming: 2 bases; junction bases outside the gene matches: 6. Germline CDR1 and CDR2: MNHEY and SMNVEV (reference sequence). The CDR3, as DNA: TGTGCCAGCAGTTTAACAGGGGCTATAACCTACGAGCAGTACTTC. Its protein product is CASSLTGAITYEQYF.

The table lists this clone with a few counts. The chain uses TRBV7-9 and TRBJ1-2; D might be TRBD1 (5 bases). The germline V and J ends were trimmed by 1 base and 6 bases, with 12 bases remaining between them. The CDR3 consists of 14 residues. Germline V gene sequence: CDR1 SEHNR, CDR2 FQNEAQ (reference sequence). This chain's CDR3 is CASSLGSGAHGYTF. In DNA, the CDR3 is TGTGCCAGCAGCTTAGGATCCGGGGCCCATGGCTACACCTTC.

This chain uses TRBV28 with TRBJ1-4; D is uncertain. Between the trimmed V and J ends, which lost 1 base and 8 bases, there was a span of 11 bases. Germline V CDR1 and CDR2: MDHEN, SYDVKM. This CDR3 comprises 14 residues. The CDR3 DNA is TGTGCCAGCAGTTTATCGGGAAATTCCGAAAAACTGTTTTTT. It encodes CASSLSGNSEKLFF.

The CDR3 DNA reads TGTGCCAGTAGTGGACCTCGATGGGGGACTAATGAAAAACTGTTTTTT. Translating it yields CASSGPRWGTNEKLFF. This chain joins TRBV19 and TRBJ1-4; possibly TRBD1 for D (5 bases). The germline V gene encodes CDR1 LNHDA and CDR2 SQIVND (reference sequence). The CDR3 is made up of 16 amino acids. Trimming left V 5 bases short and J 2 bases short, with 15 bases between.